These 27 T cell receptor beta chains share one sample of origin, sequenced in a study of T cells after yellow fever vaccination. TCRdb redid the calling of the 5' RACE reads with MiXCR, one entry per CDR3 protein. The repertoire holds about 210,000 distinct CDR3 sequences, with more than 6.5% as singletons. This material consisted of CD4+ T cells sorted from PBMCs, taken on the day of the yellow fever booster vaccination. Source of these receptors: a man under 40 who received the YFV17D yellow fever vaccine.

This chain joins TRBV7-9 and TRBJ2-3, with D possibly TRBD1 on 5 matching bases. This CDR3 comprises 13 residues. Trimming removed 4 bases from V and 2 bases from J, with 7 bases in between. Germline CDR1 and CDR2: SEHNR and FQNEAQ (reference sequence). The CDR3 spells CASSSGITDTQYF. The CDR3 nucleotides read TGTGCCAGCAGCTCAGGGATCACAGATACGCAGTATTTT.

This rearrangement joins TRBV6-1 to TRBJ2-7, with D perhaps matching TRBD1 (6 bases). V was clipped by 10 bases and J by 2 bases, with 18 bases between them. This CDR3 is 14 amino acids long. CDR1 is MNHNS, CDR2 SASEGT, per germline. CDR3 residues: CATKGWDKPYEQYF. The CDR3 DNA sequence: TGTGCCACGAAGGGATGGGACAAGCCCTACGAGCAGTACTTC.

The table lists this clonotype with many counts. The chain has TRBV30 and TRBJ2-2; D unresolved. V lost 2 bases and J lost 6, with 16 bases in between. CDR1 and CDR2 from the germline V gene are GTSNPN and SVGIG (reference sequence). The CDR3 is 15 amino acids. This chain's CDR3 is CAWSKGRLRPGELFF. The CDR3 DNA reads TGTGCCTGGAGTAAAGGTCGCCTACGGCCCGGGGAGCTGTTTTTT.

At least ten counts were recorded for this clonotype. V is TRBV20-1 and J is TRBJ2-3, with 9 bases matching TRBD2. The CDR3 covers 17 residues. Per germline, CDR1 DFQATT and CDR2 SNEGSKA (reference sequence). With V trimmed by 2 bases and J by 6 bases, 15 bases remained unmatched. This chain's CDR3 is CSARPKELAGTWDTQYF. The CDR3 DNA sequence: TGCAGTGCTAGACCTAAAGAACTAGCGGGTACTTGGGATACGCAGTATTTT.

This clonotype was picked up many times. This chain joins TRBV20-1 and TRBJ1-2; D unclear. Germline V CDR1 and CDR2: DFQATT, SNEGSKA (reference sequence). The CDR3 is made up of 12 amino acids. V lost 4 bases and J 1 base, leaving 7 bases between the germline ends. In nucleotides, the CDR3 is TGCAGTGCTAATCGTGGTAACTATGGCTACACCTTC. It codes for CSANRGNYGYTF.

This clonotype was seen more than once but under ten times. The chain has TRBV7-9 and TRBJ1-1; D unresolved. Trimming removed 1 base from V and 1 base from J, with 10 bases in between. Germline CDR1 and CDR2: SEHNR and FQNEAQ (reference sequence). The CDR3 extends over 15 amino acids. The CDR3 nucleotides are TGTGCCAGCAGCTTAGACGGATGGAGGAACACTGAAGCTTTCTTT. This translates into CASSLDGWRNTEAFF.

V gene TRBV20-1 combines with J gene TRBJ2-7; D may be TRBD1 or TRBD2 (5 bases each). The germline gives CDR1 DFQATT, CDR2 SNEGSKA (reference sequence). The CDR3 contains 15 residues. V was pared by 4 bases and J by 0 bases, with 16 bases between. CDR3 bases: TGCAGTGCTATGGAGCCTCGGGACGTCTCCTACGAGCAGTACTTC. Translated, it gives CSAMEPRDVSYEQYF.

CDR3 sequence (DNA): TGTGCCAGCAGCTTACAGGGAATATCAGAGACCCAGTACTTC. Amino acid sequence: CASSLQGISETQYF. This chain connects TRBV7-9 to TRBJ2-5; a weak D match, TRBD1 (5 bases). Germline V lookup: CDR1 SEHNR, CDR2 FQNEAQ (reference sequence). V was cut by 2 bases and J by 4 bases, with 11 bases left in between. CDR3 size: 14 residues.

This clonotype was detected only a few times. This chain connects TRBV7-2 to TRBJ2-7, with 7 bases fitting TRBD2. Germline V lookup: CDR1 SGHTA, CDR2 FQGNSA. The length of the CDR3 is 15 residues. V shed 1 base and J 1 base; nucleotides not matched to a gene: 4. CDR3 DNA: TGTGCCAGCAGCTTAGGTCGGGAGGTTTCCTACGAGCAGTACTTC. Its translation is CASSLGREVSYEQYF.

The chain employs TRBV28 and TRBJ2-1, with D possibly TRBD2 on 6 matching bases. Germline CDR1 and CDR2: MDHEN and SYDVKM. Trimming left V 3 bases short and J 7 bases short, with 16 bases between. The CDR3 length is 15 residues. The chain's CDR3 is CASSLGLKRENEQFF. Here the CDR3 DNA reads TGTGCCAGCAGTTTGGGACTTAAACGGGAAAATGAGCAGTTCTTC.

The CDR3 is CASSQGSRVNEKLFF. CDR3 in DNA: TGTGCCAGCAGCCAAGGGAGCAGGGTTAATGAAAAACTGTTTTTT. This chain joins TRBV4-2 and TRBJ1-4; D might be TRBD1 (5 bases). Germline loops: CDR1 LGHNA, CDR2 YNFKEQ. The CDR3 is made up of 15 amino acids. V dropped 1 base and J dropped 4 bases, with 10 bases sitting between them.

This clonotype occurred many times. This chain connects TRBV12-3 or TRBV12-4 to TRBJ1-1; D gene uncertain. V was trimmed by 3 bases and J by 5 bases, leaving 7 bases between them. The CDR3 totals 12 residues. CDR3 in amino acids: CASSLTPTEAFF. The CDR3 DNA follows: TGTGCCAGCAGTTTGACCCCGACTGAAGCTTTCTTT.

The sample holds many counts of this clonotype. The V call is TRBV29-1, the J call TRBJ2-3; D gene uncertain. This CDR3 is 12 amino acids long. In germline, CDR1 is SQVTM, CDR2 ANQGSEA. V lost 6 bases and J lost 6, with 13 bases in between. CDR3 DNA: TGCAGCGTCCGTAGGGCCCCGGATACGCAGTATTTT. Its translation: CSVRRAPDTQYF.

This rearrangement joins TRBV7-2 to TRBJ2-5; 10 bases fit TRBD2. The CDR3 length is 15 residues. Germline V gene sequence: CDR1 SGHTA, CDR2 FQGNSA. V shed 5 bases and J 7 bases; nucleotides not matched to a gene: 10. The CDR3, as DNA: TGTGCCAGCAGCCCTGACAGCGGGAGGGCGGGGACCCAGTACTTC. Translation gives CASSPDSGRAGTQYF.

This clonotype was seen repeatedly, ten times or more. The chain couples TRBV6-5 to TRBJ1-2; D is uncertain. Germline-derived CDR1 and CDR2 are MNHEY and SVGAGI. The V gene lost 6 bases and the J gene lost 2 bases, with 7 bases spanning the gap. This CDR3 is built from 12 residues. The CDR3 DNA reads TGTGCCAGCAGAAGGGCGAACTATGGCTACACCTTC. Its translation is CASRRANYGYTF.

This clonotype was seen only a few times. The chain combines TRBV4-3 with TRBJ2-2, with D possibly TRBD2 on 6 matching bases. Germline V lookup: CDR1 LGHNA, CDR2 YSLEER. V lost 3 bases and J lost 7, with 15 bases in between. This CDR3 is built from 15 residues. CDR3 region: CASSQETGTGGELFF. The CDR3 coding sequence is TGCGCCAGCAGCCAGGAGACCGGGACTGGCGGGGAGCTGTTTTTT.

Comments on this clonotype: One end of the junction is discordant with germline, which a read error may explain. CDR3 in amino acids: CASCLVTAHNVPSLETQYF. CDR3 nucleotide sequence: TGTGCCAGCTGCTTGGTCACAGCCCACAATGTTCCTTCGCTGGAGACCCAGTACTTC. The chain is built from TRBV5-6 and TRBJ2-5; no clear D gene. Germline V lookup: CDR1 SGHDT, CDR2 YYEEEE. This CDR3 has 19 residues.

There are a few counts of this clonotype. The chain employs TRBV6-5 and TRBJ2-7; D is uncertain. The CDR3 totals 16 residues. Germline values: CDR1 MNHEY, CDR2 SVGAGI. V was shortened by 3 bases and J by 3 bases, with 18 bases between the two germline ends. The CDR3 DNA reads as TGTGCCAGCAGTTATATGTCACGGACCTCCGTCTACGAGCAGTACTTC. Translated, it gives CASSYMSRTSVYEQYF.

This rearrangement joins TRBV20-1 to TRBJ2-7; 10 nucleotides match TRBD1. CDR3 size: 14 residues. J was trimmed by 6 bases and V by 1 base; bases with no gene match: 6. Looked up from germline, CDR1 is DFQATT and CDR2 is SNEGSKA (reference sequence). CDR3 sequence: CSARAGTGVTEQYF. CDR3 in DNA: TGCAGTGCTAGAGCCGGGACAGGGGTAACCGAGCAGTACTTC.

This clonotype has ten or more counts. The V call is TRBV4-2, the J call TRBJ1-2, with 11 bases that match TRBD1. Germline trimming cut 3 bases from V and 6 bases from J; bases unmatched to any gene: 9. CDR1 and CDR2 (germline): LGHNA, YNFKEQ. The CDR3 length is 16 residues. As DNA, the CDR3 is TGTGCCAGCAGCCAGAGCCCGGGACAGGGGGTGAATGGCTACACCTTC. Amino acid sequence: CASSQSPGQGVNGYTF.

In this sample, this clonotype turned up many times. The chain combines TRBV7-8 with TRBJ1-3; no clear D gene. CDR3 length: 14 amino acids. The V and J ends lost 4 bases and 3 bases respectively, with 10 bases between them. Germline V lookup: CDR1 SGHVS, CDR2 FQNEAQ. DNA of the CDR3: TGTGCCAGCAGCTCCGATTCGGTTGGAAACACCATATATTTT. Protein: CASSSDSVGNTIYF.

This clonotype was seen repeatedly, ten times or more. The chain carries TRBV5-1 and TRBJ2-1; D not certain. The V end lost 0 bases, the J end lost 0 bases, and 7 bases lay between the germline ends. Germline assignment: CDR1 SGHRS and CDR2 YFSETQ. This CDR3 comprises 15 residues. In DNA form, the CDR3 reads TGCGCCAGCAGCTTGGACAGCAGCTCCTACAATGAGCAGTTCTTC. Protein sequence: CASSLDSSSYNEQFF.

At least ten counts were recorded for this clonotype. The rearrangement links TRBV14 to TRBJ2-1, with D possibly TRBD1 on 5 matching bases. The V gene lost 1 base and the J gene lost 12 bases, with 13 bases spanning the gap. Germline V gene lookup returns CDR1 SGHDN and CDR2 FVKESK. This CDR3 has 13 amino acids. As DNA, the CDR3 is TGTGCCAGCAGCCAAGGGCGCAGGGCAGGGCAGTTCTTC. It is translated as CASSQGRRAGQFF.

In its sample, this clonotype was seen many times. The CDR3 is CSASGTSSYNEQFF. DNA for the CDR3: TGCAGTGCTAGCGGTACAAGCTCCTACAATGAGCAGTTCTTC. The V gene is TRBV20-1, the J gene TRBJ2-1; D remains ambiguous. The V and J ends lost 3 bases and 0 bases respectively, with 9 bases between them. The germline V gene encodes CDR1 DFQATT and CDR2 SNEGSKA (reference sequence). This CDR3 comprises 14 residues.

This chain uses TRBV5-1 with TRBJ2-7, with TRBD1 matching 7 bases. The V segment lost 7 bases and the J segment 2 bases; nucleotides outside the gene matches: 6. The CDR3 sequence is 13 residues long. From germline, CDR1 is SGHRS and CDR2 YFSETQ. The CDR3 protein is CASRDRLAYEQYF. CDR3 nucleotides: TGCGCCAGCCGGGACAGACTTGCCTACGAGCAGTACTTC.

This clonotype was seen more than once but under ten times. This chain connects TRBV7-9 to TRBJ2-2, with D perhaps TRBD2 (6 bases). The CDR3 has 14 residues. With 5 bases removed from V and 4 bases from J, the gap between germline ends came to 11 bases. Germline V gene sequence: CDR1 SEHNR, CDR2 FQNEAQ (reference sequence). The CDR3 reads CASSKGTVTGELFF. Written as DNA, the CDR3 is TGTGCCAGCAGCAAAGGGACTGTCACCGGGGAGCTGTTTTTT. Using reference TRBV7-9 and TRBJ2-2 for the parts outside the CDR3, the full variable domain is DTGVSQNPRHKITKRGQNVTFRCDPISEHNRLYWYRQTLGQGPEFLTYFQNEAQLEKSRLLSDRFSAERPKGSFSTLEIQRTEQGDSAMYLCASSKGTVTGELFFGEGSRLTVL.

Note on this clonotype: A read error may be the cause here, since a much bigger clone is one base away. In nucleotides, the CDR3 is TGTGCCATCAGTGACGCCGGGACTACACTATTCGAGACCCAGTACTTC. Its translation: CAISDAGTTLFETQYF. The chain recombines TRBV10-3 with TRBJ2-5; 7 bases agree with TRBD2. The J segment lost 5 bases and the V segment lost 3 bases, leaving 12 bases of the junction unmatched. Germline V gene lookup returns CDR1 ENHRY and CDR2 SYGVKD. The CDR3 consists of 16 residues.